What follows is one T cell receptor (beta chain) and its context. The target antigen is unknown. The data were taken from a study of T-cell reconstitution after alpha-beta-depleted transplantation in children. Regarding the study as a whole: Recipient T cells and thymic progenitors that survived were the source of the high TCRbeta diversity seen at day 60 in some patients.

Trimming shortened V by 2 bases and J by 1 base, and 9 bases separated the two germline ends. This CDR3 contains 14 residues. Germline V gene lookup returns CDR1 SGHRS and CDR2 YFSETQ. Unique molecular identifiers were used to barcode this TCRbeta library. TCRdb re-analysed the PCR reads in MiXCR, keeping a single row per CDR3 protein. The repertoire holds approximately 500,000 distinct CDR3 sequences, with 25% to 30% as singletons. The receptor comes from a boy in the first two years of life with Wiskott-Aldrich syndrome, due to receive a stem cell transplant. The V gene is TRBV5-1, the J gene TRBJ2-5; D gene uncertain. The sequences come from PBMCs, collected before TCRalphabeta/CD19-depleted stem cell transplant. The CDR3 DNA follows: TGCGCCAGCAGCTTAATGACTTCCCAAGAGACCCAGTACTTC. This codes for CASSLMTSQETQYF. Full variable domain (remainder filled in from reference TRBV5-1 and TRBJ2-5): KAGVTQTPRYLIKTRGQQVTLSCSPISGHRSVSWYQQTPGQGLQFLFEYFSETQRNKGNFPGRFSGRQFSNSRSEMNVSTLELGDSALYLCASSLMTSQETQYFGPGTRLLVL.